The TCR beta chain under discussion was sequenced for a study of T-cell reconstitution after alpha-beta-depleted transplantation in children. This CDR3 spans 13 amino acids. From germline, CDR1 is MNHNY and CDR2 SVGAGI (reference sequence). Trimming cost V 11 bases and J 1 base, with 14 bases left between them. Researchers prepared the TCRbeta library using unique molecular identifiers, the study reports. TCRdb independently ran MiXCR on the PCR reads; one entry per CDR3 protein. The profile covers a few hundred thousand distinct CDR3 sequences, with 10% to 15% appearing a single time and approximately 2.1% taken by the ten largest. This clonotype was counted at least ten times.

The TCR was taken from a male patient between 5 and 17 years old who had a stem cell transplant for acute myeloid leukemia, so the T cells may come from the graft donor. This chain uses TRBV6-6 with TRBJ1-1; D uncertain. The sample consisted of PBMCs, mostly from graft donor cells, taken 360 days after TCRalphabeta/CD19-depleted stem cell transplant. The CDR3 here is CAAAVTGNTEAFF. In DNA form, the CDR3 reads TGTGCCGCAGCCGTAACGGGGAACACTGAAGCTTTCTTT.